This T cell receptor (beta chain) stems from a study of blood T cell repertoires in COVID-19. The overall study: Donors in the United States, Italy and Spain gave samples during acute or convalescent COVID-19. The cDNA or gDNA used as material had been derived from T cells, B-cell-depleted T cells, or PBMCs.

CDR1 is SGDLS, CDR2 YYNGEE, per germline. The CDR3 spans 16 residues. V gave up 4 bases and J gave up 0 bases; unmatched junction bases: 6. The protocol was immunoSEQ multiplex PCR, while the TCRdb copy is restricted to in-frame clones and leaves out a portion. The table has fewer than 85,000 clones, around 76% seen once. This clone is medium-sized. The chain combines TRBV9 with TRBJ2-7, with TRBD2 identical over 11 bases. This TCR was recovered from a woman at least 80 years old with active or convalescent COVID-19. The sequenced material came from peripheral blood. The DNA for the CDR3 is TGTGCCAGCAGCCCACTACTAGCGGGGGCCTCCTACGAGCAGTACTTC. Translating it yields CASSPLLAGASYEQYF.